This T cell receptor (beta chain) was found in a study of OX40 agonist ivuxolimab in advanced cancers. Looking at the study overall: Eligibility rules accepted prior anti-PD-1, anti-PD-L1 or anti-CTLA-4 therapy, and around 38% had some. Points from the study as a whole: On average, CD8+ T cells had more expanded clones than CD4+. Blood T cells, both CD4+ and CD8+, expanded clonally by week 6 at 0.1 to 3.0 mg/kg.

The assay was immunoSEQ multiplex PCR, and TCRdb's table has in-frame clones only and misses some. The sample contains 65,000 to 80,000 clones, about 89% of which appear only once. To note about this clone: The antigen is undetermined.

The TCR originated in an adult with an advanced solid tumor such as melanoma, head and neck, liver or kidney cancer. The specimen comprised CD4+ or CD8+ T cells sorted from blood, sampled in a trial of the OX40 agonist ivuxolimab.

The CDR3 DNA follows: TGTGCCTGGACCAACGGGGGCACGTCACCCCTCCACTTT. Its protein product is CAWTNGGTSPLHF. The rearrangement links TRBV30 to TRBJ1-6; D is possibly TRBD1 (6 bases). Germline loops: CDR1 GTSNPN, CDR2 SVGIG (reference sequence). The CDR3 totals 13 residues. The ends were cut back, 4 bases at V and 10 bases at J, with 14 bases in the middle.